The present T cell receptor beta chain was sequenced within a study of T cell responses to AZD1222 COVID-19 vaccine. Using immunoSEQ multiplex PCR, the repertoire was profiled, and TCRdb retains in-frame clones only, with some absent. In the table there are about 200,000 clones, under 95% of which are singletons. In the case of this clone: Its antigen is currently unknown.

The CDR3 extends over 15 amino acids. With V trimmed by 4 bases and J by 2 bases, 4 bases remained unmatched. Germline CDR1 and CDR2: LGHDT and YNNKEL (reference sequence). Study-level results: In the spike-specific TCR repertoire, nearly half reportedly target unmutated variant regions. White British ancestry dominated among donors, who included more females, and clonal diversity was possibly underestimated. Repertoires were collected only later (after the peak T cell response had occurred). Two AZD1222 doses significantly raised spike-specific TCR breadth and depth over controls.

The gene calls are TRBV3-1 (or the pseudogene TRBV3-2) and TRBJ2-7, with TRBD2 matching over 11 bases. The sequence came from an adult who received the AZD1222 COVID-19 vaccine. The sequenced sample was peripheral blood, obtained 28 days after the second AZD1222 dose. CDR3: CASSLSSGGPYEQYF. The CDR3 DNA reads TGTGCCAGCAGCCTATCTAGCGGGGGGCCCTACGAGCAGTACTTC.